This T cell receptor beta chain was identified during a study of regulatory T cells in long-lasting Graves disease. Whole-study results and caveats: With approximately 3,000 shared public clonotypes, persistent patients exceeded new patients, who shared about a thousand. Newly diagnosed Graves' patients had higher TCR diversity than persistent ones.

The CDR3 totals 11 residues. Trimming shortened V by 8 bases and J by 6 bases, and 9 bases separated the two germline ends. Germline CDR1 reads SGHAT; CDR2 reads FQNNGV. This clonotype was found many times. Antigen: not known. The authors built TCR beta libraries using iRepertoire HTBI primers and Arm-PCR of CDR3 regions. One entry per CDR3 protein results from TCRdb running MiXCR on the multiplex PCR reads. The table includes approximately 390,000 distinct CDR3 sequences, roughly 16% detected once. Documented time point: newly diagnosed GD, antithyroid drugs for less than 3 months. Extracted RNA from PBMCs served as the source of the TCR library. The sample was also linked to a second study, of T cells in Graves' hyperthyroidism and ophthalmopathy. That publication notes: Uncontrolled infection, other autoimmune disease, pregnancy or lactation led to exclusion.

This TCR derives from a woman younger than 35 with Graves disease. The sample consisted of peripheral blood mononuclear cells (PBMCs), taken at new diagnosis, from a patient treated with antithyroid drugs. The gene calls are TRBV11-2 and TRBJ2-3; D unclear. This CDR3 reads CASSRLDTQYF. CDR3 nucleotide sequence: TGTGCCAGCTCCCGCTTGGATACGCAGTATTTT.